This T cell receptor (beta chain) is from a study of long-term antiretroviral therapy in people with HIV. General observations from the study: Transplant-donor-level diversity was not reached after ART, though diversity increased. Clones with expansion before ART led the repertoire at all time points.

By share, this clone counts as large. The antigen remains undetermined. Trimming cost V 4 bases and J 6 bases, with 10 bases left between them. Germline values: CDR1 SGHVS, CDR2 FQNEAQ. This CDR3 spans 12 amino acids. Survey-level resolution applied to immunoSEQ assay v3.0. The repertoire was sequenced with immunoSEQ multiplex PCR; TCRdb's copy has only in-frame clones and lacks some. This sample has roughly 9,800 clones; about 81% occur once, and the top ten carry roughly 15%. This material consisted of unsorted PBMCs, taken 0.7 years after starting antiretroviral therapy. This clonotype originated in a man aged 35-49 years with HIV. The V call is TRBV7-8, the J call TRBJ2-7; D is unclear. The CDR3 here is CASSSLVPEQYF. The DNA of the CDR3 is TGTGCCAGCAGCTCCCTAGTTCCCGAGCAGTACTTC.